The 8 T cell receptor beta chains below come from one sample, sequenced in a study of T cell responses to AZD1222 COVID-19 vaccine. Produced via immunoSEQ multiplex PCR; TCRdb's table is partial and in-frame only. This sample carries under 100,000 clones, around nine tenths of them seen once, and the ten largest clones take about 5.2%. The source material was peripheral blood, sampled on day 0 of AZD1222 vaccination. The receptors stem from an adult in good health.

V usage is TRBV5-1 and J usage is TRBJ2-2, with D maybe TRBD1 (6 bases). Trimming left V 5 bases short and J 0 bases short, with 11 bases between. The germline gives CDR1 SGHRS, CDR2 YFSETQ. The CDR3 loop spans 15 amino acids. CDR3 sequence (DNA): TGCGCCAGCAGTTCGGGACACTCGAACACCGGGGAGCTGTTTTTT. As protein: CASSSGHSNTGELFF.

The rearrangement uses TRBV5-8 and TRBJ2-5; no clear D gene. The V gene's germline CDR1 is SGHTS and CDR2 YDEGEE. Trimming stripped 3 bases from V and 12 bases from J, with 12 bases between. CDR3 length: 11 amino acids. The CDR3 here is CASSSLGPEYF. The CDR3, as DNA: TGTGCCAGCAGCTCTCTTGGACCGGAGTACTTC.

The chain joins TRBV3-1 (or the pseudogene TRBV3-2) to TRBJ1-3, with D hard to call. V lost 3 bases to trimming and J lost 6 bases, with 15 bases between them. Germline V gives CDR1 LGHDT, CDR2 YNNKEL (reference sequence). The length of the CDR3 is 15 residues. Here the CDR3 reads CASSQAGRIENTIYF. CDR3 in DNA: TGTGCCAGCAGCCAGGCCGGCAGGATAGAAAACACCATATATTTT.

The CDR3 nucleotides read TGTGCCAGCTCACCAAGCCGGGACAGGGGACCTCAGCCCCAGCATTTT. Translation: CASSPSRDRGPQPQHF. This chain links TRBV18 with TRBJ1-5; 10 bases are a match to TRBD1. The germline V gene has CDR1 KGHSH and CDR2 LQKENI. The trim removed 2 bases at V and 6 bases at J, leaving 7 bases unmatched. The CDR3 totals 16 residues.

The chain is built from TRBV5-1 and TRBJ2-3, with 13 bases matching TRBD2. Germline loops: CDR1 SGHRS, CDR2 YFSETQ. With 7 bases clipped from V and 3 bases from J, the junction kept 5 bases outside the gene matches. The CDR3 runs to 15 residues. CDR3 DNA sequence: TGCGCCAGCTATAGGACTAGCGGGGGTACAGATACGCAGTATTTT. Its protein is CASYRTSGGTDTQYF.

V and J are TRBV15 and TRBJ2-1; 14 bases align to TRBD2. The V gene's germline CDR1 is LNHNV and CDR2 YYDKDF (reference sequence). The ends lost 1 base at V and 8 bases at J; junction bases unmatched: 10. This CDR3 is 18 amino acids long. The CDR3 nucleotides are TGTGCCACCAGCAGAGGACTAGCGGGGGGGCAGGCTATCCATGAGCAGTTCTTC. Protein: CATSRGLAGGQAIHEQFF. Using reference TRBV15 and TRBJ2-1 for the parts outside the CDR3, the full variable domain is DAMVIQNPRYQVTQFGKPVTLSCSQTLNHNVMYWYQQKSSQAPKLLFHYYDKDFNNEADTPDNFQSRRPNTSFCFLDIRSPGLGDTAMYLCATSRGLAGGQAIHEQFFGPGTRLTVL.

This clone appeared once. This chain links TRBV3-1 (or the pseudogene TRBV3-2) with TRBJ2-5; 9 nucleotides align to TRBD2. CDR1 is LGHDT, CDR2 YNNKEL, per germline (reference sequence). The CDR3 consists of 17 residues. V trimming: 4 bases; J trimming: 3 bases; junction bases outside the gene matches: 12. This CDR3 is CASSLTTSGITKETQYF. CDR3 bases: TGTGCCAGCAGCCTCACGACTAGCGGCATAACCAAAGAGACCCAGTACTTC.

The V call is TRBV5-4, the J call TRBJ1-1; 9 bases match TRBD1. This CDR3 is built from 14 residues. Trimming removed 1 base from V and 11 bases from J; junction bases left unmatched: 9. The germline V gene encodes CDR1 SGHNT and CDR2 YYREEE (reference sequence). The CDR3 region is CASSLSGTGRRAFF. The CDR3 nucleotides are TGTGCCAGCAGCTTGTCCGGGACAGGGAGGAGGGCTTTCTTT.